This TCR beta chain appears in the sequencing data of a study of blood T cell repertoires in COVID-19. Study-wide background: Sources were T cells, B-cell-depleted T cells, or PBMCs; the material itself was cDNA or gDNA.

TCRdb's copy holds only in-frame clones and misses some; the assay was immunoSEQ multiplex PCR. The sample carries approximately 300,000 clones, 75% to 90% recorded once. Germline values: CDR1 SGHTA, CDR2 FQGNSA. The CDR3 runs to 18 residues. V lost 0 bases to trimming and J lost 2 bases; unmatched junction nucleotides: 6. Researchers sorted participants into cohorts using their self-reported clinical history. The source of this sequence is a woman aged 25 to 45 who had been exposed to COVID-19. The V and J genes are TRBV7-2 and TRBJ2-5; the match to TRBD2 covers 13 bases. Sequenced material: PBMCs or T cells enriched from blood (not recorded which). The CDR3 protein is CASSLATSGGIHQETQYF. CDR3 nucleotides: TGTGCCAGCAGCTTAGCGACTAGCGGGGGGATTCATCAAGAGACCCAGTACTTC.